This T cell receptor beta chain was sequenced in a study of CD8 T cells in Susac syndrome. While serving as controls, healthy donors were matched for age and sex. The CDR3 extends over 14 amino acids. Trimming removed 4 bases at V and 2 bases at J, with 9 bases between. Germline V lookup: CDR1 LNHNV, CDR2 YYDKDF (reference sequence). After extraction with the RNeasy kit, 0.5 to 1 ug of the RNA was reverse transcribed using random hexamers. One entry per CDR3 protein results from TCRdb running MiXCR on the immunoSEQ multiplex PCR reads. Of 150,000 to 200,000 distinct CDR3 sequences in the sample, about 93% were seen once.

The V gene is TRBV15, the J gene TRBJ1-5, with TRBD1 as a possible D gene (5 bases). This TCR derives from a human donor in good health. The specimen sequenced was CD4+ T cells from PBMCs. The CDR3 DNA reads TGTGCCACCAGCATAGGGGTTGGCAATCAGCCCCAGCATTTT. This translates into CATSIGVGNQPQHF. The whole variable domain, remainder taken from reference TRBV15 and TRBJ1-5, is DAMVIQNPRYQVTQFGKPVTLSCSQTLNHNVMYWYQQKSSQAPKLLFHYYDKDFNNEADTPDNFQSRRPNTSFCFLDIRSPGLGDTAMYLCATSIGVGNQPQHFGDGTRLSIL.